The 3 T cell receptor beta chains below come from one sample, sequenced in a study of control samples from healthy donors and cancer patients. Generated by immunoSEQ multiplex PCR, the TCRdb table keeps only in-frame clones and is missing some. The data contain about 120,000 clones, over 75% of them singletons. Sequences were obtained from PBMCs. The receptors originated from a woman between 45 and 65 years old with colorectal cancer.

This rearrangement joins TRBV19 to TRBJ1-2, with 9 bases aligning to TRBD1. CDR1 is LNHDA and CDR2 is SQIVND in the germline V gene (reference sequence). J was trimmed by 3 bases and V by 7 bases; bases with no gene match: 6. There are 14 residues in the CDR3. The CDR3 region is CASKIRDRDYGYTF. In DNA form, the CDR3 reads TGTGCCAGTAAGATTAGGGACAGGGACTATGGCTACACCTTC.

V usage is TRBV9 and J usage is TRBJ2-4; a possible D gene is TRBD2 (5 bases). The CDR3 spans 14 residues. Deletions cut 0 bases from V and 5 bases from J, with 9 bases between. CDR1 and CDR2 from the germline V gene are SGDLS and YYNGEE. The CDR3 region is CASSVATEENIQYF. DNA of the CDR3: TGTGCCAGCAGCGTAGCTACGGAGGAAAACATTCAGTACTTC.

This clone appeared a single time. This chain links TRBV6-5 with TRBJ2-7, with TRBD1 matching 8 bases. CDR1 is MNHEY and CDR2 is SVGAGI in the germline V gene. Trimming at V came to 5 bases and at J to 2 bases, leaving 2 bases not matched to a gene. The CDR3 extends over 13 amino acids. The DNA of the CDR3 is TGTGCCAGCAGTCCGACAGGGGCCTACGAGCAGTACTTC. It is translated as CASSPTGAYEQYF.